A single sample gave rise to the 25 T cell receptor beta chains below, sequenced in a study of blood T cells in healthy people across ages. Alongside a J-beta primer mix, a sample-barcoded 5' primer served in a second PCR lasting roughly 7 to 11 cycles. From the 5' RACE reads, TCRdb called clonotypes with MiXCR, one entry per CDR3 protein. The sample lists about 680,000 distinct CDR3 sequences, 49% occurring once. Sample: blood. Receptors originate from a woman aged 55-69 years in good health.

V and J are TRBV10-3 and TRBJ2-7, with no clear D. Trimming removed 6 bases from V and 1 base from J, with 7 bases in between. Germline values: CDR1 ENHRY, CDR2 SYGVKD. The CDR3 extends over 12 amino acids. Here the CDR3 reads CAIRLNSYEQYF. The CDR3 DNA follows: TGTGCCATCAGGCTAAATTCCTACGAGCAGTACTTC.

The chain has TRBV20-1 and TRBJ2-1; D call uncertain. CDR1 is DFQATT, CDR2 SNEGSKA, per germline (reference sequence). V lost 0 bases and J 0 bases, leaving 9 bases between the germline ends. This CDR3 region has 15 residues. The CDR3 nucleotides read TGCAGTGCTAGAGACAGCCTGGGCTCCTACAATGAGCAGTTCTTC. Its protein is CSARDSLGSYNEQFF.

This clonotype appeared a few times. This chain connects TRBV11-1 to TRBJ2-7; D possibly corresponds to TRBD2 (6 bases). The J call is uncertain, as TRBJ2-5 better fits the DNA end. Germline V lookup: CDR1 SGHAT, CDR2 FQDESV (reference sequence). This CDR3 spans 16 amino acids. The CDR3 loop reads CASSLASGSNGETQYF. CDR3 in DNA: TGTGCCAGCAGCTTAGCGAGCGGGTCAAACGGAGAGACCCAGTACTTC.

The genes are TRBV7-9 and TRBJ2-4; D is tentatively TRBD1 or TRBD2 (5 bases each). The J call may be incorrect, as the DNA end agrees better with TRBJ2-7. Germline V lookup: CDR1 SEHNR, CDR2 FQNEAQ (reference sequence). The length of the CDR3 is 17 residues. This CDR3 is CASSLVGWGRDPYEQYF. The CDR3 DNA sequence: TGTGCCAGCAGCTTAGTCGGCTGGGGCAGGGACCCCTACGAGCAGTACTTC.

The V call is TRBV15, the J call TRBJ2-1; the D call may be TRBD1 or TRBD2 (5 bases each). Per the germline V gene, CDR1 is LNHNV and CDR2 is YYDKDF (reference sequence). The length of the CDR3 is 13 residues. V gave up 0 bases and J gave up 15 bases, with 15 bases separating them. The CDR3 nucleotides read TGTGCCACCAGCAGAGATATGGACGGGACGACGTTCTTC. Translated, it gives CATSRDMDGTTFF.

In its sample, this clonotype was seen a few times. The chain recombines TRBV20-1 with TRBJ1-2, with 7 bases matching TRBD1. V was clipped by 1 base and J by 2 bases; unmatched bases: 1. CDR3 length: 13 residues. The V gene's germline CDR1 is DFQATT and CDR2 SNEGSKA (reference sequence). CDR3 sequence: CSARVGQNYGYTF. The CDR3 nucleotides are TGCAGTGCTAGAGTGGGACAGAACTATGGCTACACCTTC.

This rearrangement joins TRBV19 to TRBJ2-5; D remains ambiguous. Per germline, CDR1 LNHDA and CDR2 SQIVND (reference sequence). V was shortened by 9 bases and J by 5 bases, with 10 bases between the two germline ends. The CDR3 has 11 residues. In nucleotides, the CDR3 is TGTGCCAGCGCTTCGAAGGAGACCCAGTACTTC. Translation: CASASKETQYF.

V gene TRBV20-1 combines with J gene TRBJ1-1; 7 bases are shared with TRBD1. The CDR3 has 16 residues. V shed 0 bases, J shed 1 base, and the junction held 8 bases outside the gene matches. Germline V lookup: CDR1 DFQATT, CDR2 SNEGSKA (reference sequence). For the CDR3, the DNA is TGCAGTGCTAGAGACCCTTCAGGGGGTCAGAACACTGAAGCTTTCTTT. This translates into CSARDPSGGQNTEAFF.

The genes are TRBV7-3 and TRBJ2-3, with D tentatively TRBD2 (5 bases). The ends were cut back, 5 bases at V and 2 bases at J, with 11 bases in the middle. The germline gives CDR1 SGHTA, CDR2 FQGTGA. The CDR3 consists of 14 residues. Here the CDR3 DNA reads TGTGCCAGCAGCCCTAGCTATCACACAGATACGCAGTATTTT. It codes for CASSPSYHTDTQYF.

The chain has TRBV7-3 and TRBJ2-2, with D maybe TRBD2 (6 bases). This CDR3 has 15 residues. V lost 5 bases and J 1 base, leaving 11 bases between the germline ends. Germline V gene data show CDR1 as SGHTA and CDR2 as FQGTGA. The CDR3 region is CASSEGLKNTGELFF. CDR3 in DNA: TGTGCCAGCAGCGAGGGACTGAAGAACACCGGGGAGCTGTTTTTT.

This clonotype was detected only a few times. This sequence joins TRBV7-2 and TRBJ1-1, with 8 bases identical to TRBD1. The V and J ends lost 4 bases and 1 base, in that order; junction bases with no gene match: 5. The V gene's germline CDR1 is SGHTA and CDR2 FQGNSA. The length of the CDR3 is 15 residues. The CDR3 DNA reads as TGTGCCAGCAGCTCCCCCGACAGGGGGAACACTGAAGCTTTCTTT. This gives the protein CASSSPDRGNTEAFF.

This clonotype was counted a few times. This chain links TRBV4-2 with TRBJ2-7; TRBD2 matches 7 bases. V lost 0 bases to trimming and J lost 2 bases; unmatched junction nucleotides: 1. From germline, CDR1 is LGHNA and CDR2 YNFKEQ. The CDR3 loop spans 14 amino acids. The CDR3 spells CASSQEGRAYEQYF. In DNA form, the CDR3 reads TGTGCCAGCAGCCAAGAGGGGAGGGCCTACGAGCAGTACTTC.

V usage is TRBV10-3 and J usage is TRBJ2-7; D remains ambiguous. V was trimmed by 6 bases and J by 0 bases, leaving 12 bases between them. This CDR3 spans 14 amino acids. From germline, CDR1 is ENHRY and CDR2 SYGVKD. The CDR3 is CAISRHEHSYEQYF. The CDR3 nucleotides are TGTGCCATCAGCCGGCACGAGCACTCCTACGAGCAGTACTTC.

The chain links TRBV20-1 to TRBJ2-3, with TRBD2 matching 12 bases. The V gene end was trimmed by 3 bases and the J gene end by 0 bases; junction bases not matched to a gene: 7. Per the germline V gene, CDR1 is DFQATT and CDR2 is SNEGSKA (reference sequence). This CDR3 is built from 17 residues. The CDR3 DNA is TGCAGTGCTAGGAGGACTAGCGGGGCCGGTAGCACAGATACGCAGTATTTT. Translated, it gives CSARRTSGAGSTDTQYF.

V and J are TRBV20-1 and TRBJ2-7, with TRBD2 matching 7 bases. Germline CDR1 is DFQATT and CDR2 is SNEGSKA (reference sequence). The CDR3 loop spans 14 amino acids. The DNA for the CDR3 is TGCAGCGCTCCCGCTAGCGGAACTACCTACGAGCAGTACTTC. Its translation: CSAPASGTTYEQYF.

V is TRBV10-3 and J is TRBJ2-5, with TRBD2 matching 7 bases. Near its end, the DNA agrees better with TRBJ2-7, so the J call may be wrong. From germline, CDR1 is ENHRY and CDR2 SYGVKD. The CDR3 contains 15 residues. CDR3: CAISDSGPSLGEQYF. The DNA for the CDR3 is TGTGCCATCAGTGATAGCGGGCCCTCATTAGGCGAGCAGTACTTC.

The rearrangement uses TRBV6-5 and TRBJ2-7; 7 bases match TRBD1. The CDR3 covers 13 residues. Germline V lookup: CDR1 MNHEY, CDR2 SVGAGI. V shed 6 bases and J 10 bases; nucleotides not matched to a gene: 12. CDR3 sequence (DNA): TGTGCCAGCAGACGACGACAGGGATGGAACCAGTACTTC. This encodes CASRRRQGWNQYF.

The chain couples TRBV27 to TRBJ2-7, with D perhaps matching TRBD2 (5 bases). Trimming pared 9 bases from V and 3 bases from J, leaving 15 bases between. The germline V gene encodes CDR1 MNHEY and CDR2 SMNVEV (reference sequence). The CDR3 length is 13 residues. CDR3 amino acids: CASSGRVVYEQYF. The CDR3 bases are TGTGCCAGTTCCGGGCGGGTAGTCTACGAGCAGTACTTC.

The chain recombines TRBV20-1 with TRBJ1-5; maybe TRBD1 (5 bases). The CDR3 runs to 15 residues. Between the trimmed V and J ends, which lost 6 bases and 1 base, there was a span of 16 bases. Germline V gene lookup returns CDR1 DFQATT and CDR2 SNEGSKA (reference sequence). The CDR3 region has the DNA TGCAGTGCCTTAGACCCAGGGTCAAGCAATCAGCCCCAGCATTTT. Its translation is CSALDPGSSNQPQHF.

V gene TRBV11-3 combines with J gene TRBJ2-3; possible D gene TRBD2, 6 bases. CDR3 length: 16 amino acids. Trimming took off 1 base at V and 0 bases at J, with 11 bases between the two ends. Germline values: CDR1 SGHNT, CDR2 YENEEA. The CDR3 loop reads CASSLGTSTSTDTQYF. The CDR3 nucleotides are TGTGCCAGCAGCTTAGGAACTAGCACTAGCACAGATACGCAGTATTTT.

There are a few counts of this clonotype. The CDR3 here is CASSDSDTQYF. The CDR3 coding sequence is TGCGCCAGCAGCGACTCAGATACGCAGTATTTT. The chain has TRBV5-1 and TRBJ2-3; D is ambiguous. Deletions cut 4 bases from V and 4 bases from J, with 4 bases between. CDR1 and CDR2 (germline): SGHRS, YFSETQ. The CDR3 consists of 11 residues.

The V and J genes are TRBV27 and TRBJ2-7, with 8 bases identical to TRBD2. V dropped 6 bases and J dropped 0; count of bases not matched to a gene: 10. The CDR3 length is 16 residues. The germline gives CDR1 MNHEY, CDR2 SMNVEV (reference sequence). The CDR3 DNA sequence: TGTGCCAGCAGGATAGCTAGCGGGTCGAGCTCCTACGAGCAGTACTTC. This codes for CASRIASGSSSYEQYF.

This clonotype was detected only a few times. V usage is TRBV28 and J usage is TRBJ2-7; D call uncertain. The J call may be incorrect, as the DNA end agrees better with TRBJ2-5. Germline assignment: CDR1 MDHEN and CDR2 SYDVKM. The length of the CDR3 is 12 residues. The CDR3 coding sequence is TGTGCCAGCAGTACAGCTTTGAAGACCCAGTACTTC. Protein sequence: CASSTALKTQYF.

This clonotype was recorded a few times. The rearrangement links TRBV15 to TRBJ1-2, with 7 bases aligning to TRBD1. V trimming: 0 bases; J trimming: 4 bases; junction bases outside the gene matches: 5. This CDR3 region has 15 residues. Germline V gene sequence: CDR1 LNHNV, CDR2 YYDKDF (reference sequence). The chain's CDR3 is CATSRDPGDSYGYTF. The DNA of the CDR3 is TGTGCCACCAGCAGAGATCCCGGGGACAGCTATGGCTACACCTTC.

CDR3 sequence: CSARHLTGIAEAFF. The DNA for the CDR3 is TGCAGTGCTAGACACTTGACAGGGATCGCTGAAGCTTTCTTT. The rearrangement joins TRBV20-1 to TRBJ1-1; 7 nucleotides match TRBD1. The CDR3 loop spans 14 amino acids. J gave up 6 bases and V 2 bases, and 9 bases lay outside the gene matches. Germline V gene lookup returns CDR1 DFQATT and CDR2 SNEGSKA (reference sequence).